The clone carrying this TCR beta chain has a handful of counts. The sample is drawn from a study of metastatic and nonmetastatic thyroid tumors. In the authors' workflow: Across clinicopathological groups, CDR3 differences served as the basis for building a distant-metastasis classifier for papillary thyroid cancer. MiXCR re-clonotyped the PCR reads for TCRdb. The V and J calls reflect TCRdb's pipeline rather than the authors' work. This sample has some 45,000 clones, with less than 20% found just once. Nobody among the patients had been given any treatment before thyroid surgery. Trimming removed 8 bases at V and 3 bases at J, with 13 bases between. The CDR3 is 14 residues long. Germline V gene lookup returns CDR1 SNHLY and CDR2 FYNNEI.

V and J are TRBV2 and TRBJ2-2; D gene unclear. This sequence originates from a female donor with papillary thyroid cancer or a benign thyroid nodule (not recorded which). Some clones in this sample may be carry-over from other donors' samples. The source material was blood. The CDR3 DNA reads as TGTGCCAGCGGTGGTATATACGACACCGGGGAGCTGTTTTTT. Protein product: CASGGIYDTGELFF.